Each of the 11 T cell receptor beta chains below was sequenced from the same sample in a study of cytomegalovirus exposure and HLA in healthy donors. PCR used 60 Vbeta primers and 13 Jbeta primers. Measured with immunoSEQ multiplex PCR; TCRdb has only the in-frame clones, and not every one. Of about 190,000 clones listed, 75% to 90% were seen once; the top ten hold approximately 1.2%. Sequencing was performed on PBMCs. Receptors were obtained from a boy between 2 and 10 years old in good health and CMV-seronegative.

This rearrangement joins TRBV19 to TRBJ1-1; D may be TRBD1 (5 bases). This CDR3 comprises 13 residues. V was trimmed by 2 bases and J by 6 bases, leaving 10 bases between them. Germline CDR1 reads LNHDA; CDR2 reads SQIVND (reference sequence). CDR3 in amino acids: CASSISGGAEAFF. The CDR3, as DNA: TGTGCCAGTAGTATAAGTGGAGGGGCTGAAGCTTTCTTT.

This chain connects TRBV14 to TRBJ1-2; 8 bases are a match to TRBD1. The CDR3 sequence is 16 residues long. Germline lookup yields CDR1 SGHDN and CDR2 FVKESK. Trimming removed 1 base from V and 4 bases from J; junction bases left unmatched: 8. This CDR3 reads CASSQGWGRGLYGYTF. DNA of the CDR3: TGTGCCAGCAGCCAAGGCTGGGGCAGGGGGCTCTATGGCTACACCTTC.

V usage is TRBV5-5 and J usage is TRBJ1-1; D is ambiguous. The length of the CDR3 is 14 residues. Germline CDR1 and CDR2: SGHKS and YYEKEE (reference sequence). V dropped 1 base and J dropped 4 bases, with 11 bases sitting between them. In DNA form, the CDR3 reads TGTGCCAGCAGCTTGAAGCCTTCGGGCACTGAAGCTTTCTTT. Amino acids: CASSLKPSGTEAFF.

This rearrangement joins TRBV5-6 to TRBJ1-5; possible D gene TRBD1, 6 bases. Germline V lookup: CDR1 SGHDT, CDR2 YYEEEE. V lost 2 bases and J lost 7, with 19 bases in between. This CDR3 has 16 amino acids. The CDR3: CASSLGFQGKGQPQHF. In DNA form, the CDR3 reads TGTGCCAGCAGCTTAGGTTTTCAGGGGAAGGGGCAGCCCCAGCATTTT.

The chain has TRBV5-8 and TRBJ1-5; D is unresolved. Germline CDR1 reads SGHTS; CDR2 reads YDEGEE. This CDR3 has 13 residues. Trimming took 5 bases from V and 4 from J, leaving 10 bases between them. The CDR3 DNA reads TGTGCCAGCAGGGGAGGGCCAAATCAGCCCCAGCATTTT. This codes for CASRGGPNQPQHF. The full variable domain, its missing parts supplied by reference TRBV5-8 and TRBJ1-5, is EAGVTQSPTHLIKTRGQQATLRCSPISGHTSVYWYQQALGLGLQFLLWYDEGEERNRGNFPPRFSGRQFPNYSSELNVNALELEDSALYLCASRGGPNQPQHFGDGTRLSIL.

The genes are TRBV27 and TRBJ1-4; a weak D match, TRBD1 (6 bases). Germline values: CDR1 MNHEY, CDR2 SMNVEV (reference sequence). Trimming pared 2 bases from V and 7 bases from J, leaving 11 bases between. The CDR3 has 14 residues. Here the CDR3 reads CASSLGGGVEKLFF. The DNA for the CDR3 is TGTGCCAGCAGTTTAGGAGGGGGGGTTGAAAAACTGTTTTTT.

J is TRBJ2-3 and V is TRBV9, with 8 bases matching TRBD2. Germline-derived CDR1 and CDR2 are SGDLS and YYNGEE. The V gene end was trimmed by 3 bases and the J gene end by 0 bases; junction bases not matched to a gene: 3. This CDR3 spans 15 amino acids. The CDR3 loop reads CASSGLATSTDTQYF. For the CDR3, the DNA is TGTGCCAGCAGCGGACTAGCGACAAGCACAGATACGCAGTATTTT.

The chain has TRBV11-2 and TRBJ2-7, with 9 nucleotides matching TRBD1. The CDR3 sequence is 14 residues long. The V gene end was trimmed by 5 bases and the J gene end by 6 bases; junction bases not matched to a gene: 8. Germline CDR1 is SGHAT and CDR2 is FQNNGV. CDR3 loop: CASSIGTGPIEQYV. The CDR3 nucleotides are TGTGCCAGCAGCATCGGGACAGGGCCCATCGAGCAGTACGTC.

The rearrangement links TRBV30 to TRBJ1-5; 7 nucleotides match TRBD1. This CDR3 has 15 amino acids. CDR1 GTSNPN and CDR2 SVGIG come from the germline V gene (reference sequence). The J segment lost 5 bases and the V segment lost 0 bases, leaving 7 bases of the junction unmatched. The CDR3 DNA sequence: TGTGCCTGGAGTGTACGGGACAGACCCTATCAGCCCCAGCATTTT. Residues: CAWSVRDRPYQPQHF.

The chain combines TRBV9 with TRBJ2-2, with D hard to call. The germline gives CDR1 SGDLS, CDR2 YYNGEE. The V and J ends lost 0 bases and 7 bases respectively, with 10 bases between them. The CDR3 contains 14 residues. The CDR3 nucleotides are TGTGCCAGCAGCGTAGGTTGGTTAGTCGGGGAGCTGTTTTTT. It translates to CASSVGWLVGELFF.

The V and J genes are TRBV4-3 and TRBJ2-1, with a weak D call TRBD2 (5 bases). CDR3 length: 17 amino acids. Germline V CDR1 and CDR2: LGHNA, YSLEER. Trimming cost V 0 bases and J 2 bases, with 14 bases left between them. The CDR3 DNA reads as TGCGCCAGCAGCCAAGAGGTTGGACTCGCGACCTACAATGAGCAGTTCTTC. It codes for CASSQEVGLATYNEQFF.